The clone carrying this T cell receptor (beta chain) has at least ten counts. What it binds is not known. The data originate from a study of Graves' ophthalmopathy and Graves' hyperthyroidism. About the study: Hyperthyroidism showing no ophthalmopathy within 18 months of follow-up was stable.

Patients newly diagnosed with hyperthyroidism, under 2 months' duration, were aged 18 to 65, the study reports. The germline CDR1 and CDR2 sequences are SGHDN and FVKESK. The CDR3 length is 14 residues. V lost 4 bases and J 4 bases, leaving 11 bases between the germline ends. RNA transcripts yielded amplified TCR beta CDR3 regions. HTBI primers were used in a first-round RT-PCR, which preceded a second-round multiplex PCR. One entry per CDR3 protein results from TCRdb running MiXCR on the multiplex PCR reads. Here the sample spans over a million distinct CDR3 sequences, about 35% being singletons. General study results and limits: Most clonotypes expanded in thyroid above 0.001 frequency were present in blood too.

This receptor was taken from an adult man with Graves' hyperthyroidism. Sequencing input: peripheral blood or thyroid tissue (not recorded which). V is TRBV14 and J is TRBJ1-3; possible D gene TRBD1, 5 bases. The CDR3 is CASSLSGRGNTIYF. The CDR3 nucleotides read TGTGCCAGCAGCCTATCGGGGCGCGGAAACACCATATATTTT.